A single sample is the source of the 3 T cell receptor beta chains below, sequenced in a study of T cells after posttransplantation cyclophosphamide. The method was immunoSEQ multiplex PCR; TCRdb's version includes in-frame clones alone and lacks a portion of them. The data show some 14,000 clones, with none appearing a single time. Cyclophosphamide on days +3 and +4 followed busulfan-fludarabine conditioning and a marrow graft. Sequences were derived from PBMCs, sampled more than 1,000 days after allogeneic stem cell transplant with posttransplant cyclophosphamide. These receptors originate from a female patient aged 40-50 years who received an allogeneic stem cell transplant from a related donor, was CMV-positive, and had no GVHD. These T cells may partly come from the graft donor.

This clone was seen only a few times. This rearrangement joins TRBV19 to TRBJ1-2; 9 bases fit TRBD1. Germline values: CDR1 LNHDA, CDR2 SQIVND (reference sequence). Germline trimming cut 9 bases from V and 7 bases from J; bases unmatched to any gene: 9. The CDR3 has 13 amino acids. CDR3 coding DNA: TGTGCCAGGGACAGGGGACGGTCTCGTGGCTACACCTTC. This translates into CARDRGRSRGYTF. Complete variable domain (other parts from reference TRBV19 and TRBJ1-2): DGGITQSPKYLFRKEGQNVTLSCEQNLNHDAMYWYRQDPGQGLRLIYYSQIVNDFQKGDIAEGYSVSREKKESFPLTVTSAQKNPTAFYLCARDRGRSRGYTFGSGTRLTVV.

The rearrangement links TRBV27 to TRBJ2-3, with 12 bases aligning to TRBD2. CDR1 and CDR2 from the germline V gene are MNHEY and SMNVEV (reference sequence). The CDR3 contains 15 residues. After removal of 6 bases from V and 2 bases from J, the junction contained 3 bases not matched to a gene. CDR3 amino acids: CASRGLAGFTDTQYF. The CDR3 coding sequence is TGTGCCAGCAGGGGACTAGCGGGCTTCACAGATACGCAGTATTTT.

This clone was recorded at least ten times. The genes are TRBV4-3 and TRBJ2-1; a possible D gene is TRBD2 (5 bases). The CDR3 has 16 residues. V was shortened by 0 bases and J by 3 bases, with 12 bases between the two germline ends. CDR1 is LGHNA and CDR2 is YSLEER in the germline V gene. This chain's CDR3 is CASSQEFSEIYNEQFF. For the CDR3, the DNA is TGCGCCAGCAGCCAAGAGTTTAGCGAAATCTACAATGAGCAGTTCTTC.